What follows is one TCR beta chain and its context. This clonotype was counted ten times or more. What antigen it recognizes has not been identified. No base quality values were provided; no much bigger clone lies one nucleotide off. This specimen belongs to a study of human T cells and chemical hapten exposure (dated by TCRdb to the early 2020s). Broadly, across the study: Libraries were combined into a pool for sequencing, and differences in TCR yield between samples came mainly from small differences in library volumes within the pool. For every blood RNA sample, sequencing covered both the TCR alpha and TCR beta chains. In alopecia patients, the study followed how the peripheral blood TCR repertoire changed in vivo over primary and secondary sensitization to diphenylcyclopropenone (DPC), a hapten.

In light of the paper, this sample's time point label describes: healthy volunteer bleed at 6 weeks. Unfractionated whole blood was collected in Tempus Blood RNA tubes, and total RNA was extracted from that blood. Five or six healthy volunteers served as TCR sequencing controls and were bled at day 0, 2 weeks and 6 weeks. Points the paper makes about the study in general: DPC sensitization did not change how many TCRs were above 1 in 1000 frequency, and no evidence was found of alterations in global repertoire structure. Repeated subsampling changed both the strength of the expansion versus patch-test correlation and the threshold at which the correlation became significant.

Reading from cysteine to phenylalanine, the CDR3 counts 13 amino acids. Only the CDR3 region is kept as DNA, spanning 39 bases read in frame from base 1. The germline V gene gives CDR1 as SGHRS and CDR2 as YFSETQ. The V end loses 4 bases and the J end loses 0 bases, and a stretch of 6 bases separates them. Library construction relied on RACE. The reads were generated on a NextSeq 500. During library preparation, unique molecular identifiers were attached to individual cDNA molecules so that TCRs could be counted in a quantitative, reproducible way. On the study's bioinformatics: Samples had a median of around 92,000 TCRs, with a range from roughly 20,000 to 690,600. The Decombinator software suite was used to annotate V, J and CDR3 in the TCR reads. To make PS versus PT1 abundance plots, every sample was subsampled to the same number of TCRs (28,000). Expanded TCRs were defined as absent before sensitization and observed at least eight times at the 2-week time point. TCRdb reran the public reads through fastp at Q25 and MiXCR, keeping productive beta chains. Rows are unified per CDR3 protein, each entry keeping the most common DNA and genes. TCRdb's processing, not the authors' own work, is the source of the V and J calls. Across this sample there are 50,000 to 70,000 distinct CDR3 sequences, with about 6.5% seen only once. The ten largest clones capture around 3.4% of the sample.

The V and J segments used are TRBV5-1 and TRBJ2-3, with the D segment identity uncertain. This receptor was obtained from a female donor in good health. Some clones in this sample may be carry-over from other donors' samples. Sequencing input: whole blood. The CDR3 amino acid sequence is: CASSVASTDTQYF. The bases are TGCGCCAGCAGCGTGGCTAGCACAGATACGCAGTATTTT.